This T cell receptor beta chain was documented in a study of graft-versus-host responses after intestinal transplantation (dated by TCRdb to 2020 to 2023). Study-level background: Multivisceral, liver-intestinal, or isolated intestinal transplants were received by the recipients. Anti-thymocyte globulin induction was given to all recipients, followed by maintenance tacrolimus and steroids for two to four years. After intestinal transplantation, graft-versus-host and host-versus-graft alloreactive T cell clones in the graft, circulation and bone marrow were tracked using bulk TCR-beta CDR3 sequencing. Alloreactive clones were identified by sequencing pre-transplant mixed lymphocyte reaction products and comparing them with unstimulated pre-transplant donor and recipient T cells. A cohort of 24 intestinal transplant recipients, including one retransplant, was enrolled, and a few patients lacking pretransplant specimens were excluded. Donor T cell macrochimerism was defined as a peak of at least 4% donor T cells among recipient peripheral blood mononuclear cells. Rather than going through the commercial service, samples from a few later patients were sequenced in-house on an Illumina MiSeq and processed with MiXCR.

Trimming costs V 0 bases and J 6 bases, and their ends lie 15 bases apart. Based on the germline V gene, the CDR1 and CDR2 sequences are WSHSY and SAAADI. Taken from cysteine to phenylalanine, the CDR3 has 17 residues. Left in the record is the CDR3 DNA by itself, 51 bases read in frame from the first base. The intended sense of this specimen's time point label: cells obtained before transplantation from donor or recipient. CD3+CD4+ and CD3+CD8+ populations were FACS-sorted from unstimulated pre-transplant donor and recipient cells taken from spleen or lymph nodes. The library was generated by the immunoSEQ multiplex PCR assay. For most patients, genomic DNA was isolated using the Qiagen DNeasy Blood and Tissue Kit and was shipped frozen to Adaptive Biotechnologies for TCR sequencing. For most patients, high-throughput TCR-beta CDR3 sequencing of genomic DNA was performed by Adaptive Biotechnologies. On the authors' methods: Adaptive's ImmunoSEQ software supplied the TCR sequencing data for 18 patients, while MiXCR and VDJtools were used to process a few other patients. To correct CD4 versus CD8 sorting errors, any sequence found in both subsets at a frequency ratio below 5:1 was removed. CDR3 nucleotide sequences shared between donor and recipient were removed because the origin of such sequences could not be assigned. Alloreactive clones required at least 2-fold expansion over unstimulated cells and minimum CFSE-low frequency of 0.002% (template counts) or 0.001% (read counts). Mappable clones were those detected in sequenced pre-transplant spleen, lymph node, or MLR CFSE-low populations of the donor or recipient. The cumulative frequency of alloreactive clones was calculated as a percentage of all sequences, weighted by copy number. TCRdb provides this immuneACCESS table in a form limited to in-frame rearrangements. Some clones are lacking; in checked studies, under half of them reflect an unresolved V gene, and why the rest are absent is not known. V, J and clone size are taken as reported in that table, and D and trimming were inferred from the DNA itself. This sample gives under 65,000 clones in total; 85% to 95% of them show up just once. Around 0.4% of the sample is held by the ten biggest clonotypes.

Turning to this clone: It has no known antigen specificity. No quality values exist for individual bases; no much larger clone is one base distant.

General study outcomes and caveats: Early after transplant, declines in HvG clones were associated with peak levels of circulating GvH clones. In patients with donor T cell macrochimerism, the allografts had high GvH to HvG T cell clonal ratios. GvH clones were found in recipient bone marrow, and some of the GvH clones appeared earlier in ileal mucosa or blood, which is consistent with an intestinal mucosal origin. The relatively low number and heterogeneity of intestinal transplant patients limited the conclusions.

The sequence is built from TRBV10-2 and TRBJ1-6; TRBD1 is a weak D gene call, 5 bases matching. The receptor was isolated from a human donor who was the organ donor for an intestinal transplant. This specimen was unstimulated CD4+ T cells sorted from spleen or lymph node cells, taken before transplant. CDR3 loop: CASSESVRGRGNSPLHF. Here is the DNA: TGCGCCAGCAGTGAGTCTGTTAGGGGACGGGGTAATTCACCCCTCCACTTT.